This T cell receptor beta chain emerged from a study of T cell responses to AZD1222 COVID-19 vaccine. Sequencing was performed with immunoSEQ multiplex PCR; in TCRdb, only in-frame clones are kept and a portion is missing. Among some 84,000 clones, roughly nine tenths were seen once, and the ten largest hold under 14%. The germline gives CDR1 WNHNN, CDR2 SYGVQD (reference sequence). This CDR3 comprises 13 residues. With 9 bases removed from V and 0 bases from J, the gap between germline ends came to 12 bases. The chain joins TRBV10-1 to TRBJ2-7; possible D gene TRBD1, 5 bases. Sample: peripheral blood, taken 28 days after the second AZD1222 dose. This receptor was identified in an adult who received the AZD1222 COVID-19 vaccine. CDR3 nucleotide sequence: TGCGCCAGACTAAAAGACAGCTCCTACGAGCAGTACTTC. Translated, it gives CARLKDSSYEQYF.